This TCR beta chain originates from a study of cytomegalovirus exposure and HLA in healthy donors. For the study at large: Earlier, fewer than 130 million unique TCR beta sequences were recovered from some 200 million T cells by an analysis.

The CDR3 runs 14 residues. Between the trimmed V and J ends, which lost 2 bases and 0 bases, there was a span of 5 bases. Germline CDR1 is MNHEY and CDR2 is SVGAGI. Researchers ran the PCR with 60 Vbeta and 13 Jbeta primers. The method was immunoSEQ multiplex PCR; TCRdb's version includes in-frame clones alone and lacks a portion of them. The repertoire consists of over 150,000 clones, with about three quarters occurring once and the leading ten covering more than 3.5%. Comments on this clone: The antigen is unknown.

Findings and caveats of the study: Common viral pathogens seemed, in a later analysis, to connect with several of the most significant clusters.

The V call is TRBV6-5, the J call TRBJ1-3; D ambiguous. This TCR derives from a woman in her sixties in good health and CMV-seropositive. Sequencing was done on a sample of PBMCs. CDR3 DNA: TGTGCCAGCAGTTACGGGAGCTCTGGAAACACCATATATTTT. As protein: CASSYGSSGNTIYF.